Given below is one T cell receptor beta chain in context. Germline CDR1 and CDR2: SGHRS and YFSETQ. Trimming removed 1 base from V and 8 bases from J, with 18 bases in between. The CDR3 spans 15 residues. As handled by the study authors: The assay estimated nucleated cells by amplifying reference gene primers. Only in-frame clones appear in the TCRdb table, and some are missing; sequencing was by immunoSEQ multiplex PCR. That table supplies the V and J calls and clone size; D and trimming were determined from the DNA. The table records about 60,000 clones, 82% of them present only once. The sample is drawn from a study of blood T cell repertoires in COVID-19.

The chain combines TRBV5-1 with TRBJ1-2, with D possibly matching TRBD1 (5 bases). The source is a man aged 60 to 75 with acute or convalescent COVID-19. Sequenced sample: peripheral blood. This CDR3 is CASSLNLAGAGGYTF. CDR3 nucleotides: TGCGCCAGCAGCTTGAACTTAGCCGGGGCGGGAGGCTACACCTTC.